This TCR beta chain was observed in a study of beta chain features in type 1 diabetes. At the level of the study: Cell yields, gender and age were comparable in patients and healthy donors.

Comments on this clone: Its antigen remains unidentified.

The whole isolated RNA underwent reverse transcription, so sequencing captured expressed TCRB transcripts. Sequenced by immunoSEQ multiplex PCR; TCRdb stores in-frame clones only, minus some. The sample records 860,000 or so clones, 17% being singletons. Study-wide results and limits: In all four CD4+ subsets, TCRB CDR3 length was significantly, moderately reduced in type 1 diabetes.

Trimming took 3 bases from V and 1 from J, leaving 10 bases between them. Looked up from germline, CDR1 is LNHDA and CDR2 is SQIVND (reference sequence). The CDR3 is 14 amino acids. CD45RO/CCR7/CD25/CD127/CD95/CD27 separated CD4+ naive, central memory, regulatory and stem cell-like memory cells by sorting. Material for sequencing was naive CD4+ T cells from blood. The origin of this receptor is a young woman in good health. The rearrangement joins TRBV19 to TRBJ2-7, with D perhaps TRBD2 (5 bases). The CDR3 is CASSITRGSYEQYF. In DNA, the CDR3 is TGTGCCAGTAGTATCACTAGAGGGTCCTACGAGCAGTACTTC.